The 5 T cell receptor beta chains below all came from one sample that was sequenced in a study of blood T cell repertoires in COVID-19. The method was immunoSEQ multiplex PCR; TCRdb's version includes in-frame clones alone and lacks a portion of them. This sample has 73,000 or so clones, with more than 80% found just once. The sequenced material came from peripheral blood. The receptors come from a man aged 25 to 40 with acute or convalescent COVID-19.

This sequence joins TRBV10-3 and TRBJ1-2; D is uncertain. Trimming stripped 0 bases from V and 4 bases from J, with 15 bases between. The CDR3 totals 16 residues. CDR1 ENHRY and CDR2 SYGVKD come from the germline V gene. The CDR3 nucleotides read TGTGCCATCAGTGAGTCAAACGCCCTTTCTAGCTATGGCTACACCTTC. Its translation: CAISESNALSSYGYTF.

This chain connects TRBV2 to TRBJ1-4; possibly TRBD1 for D (5 bases). The CDR3 runs 13 residues. The germline V gene encodes CDR1 SNHLY and CDR2 FYNNEI. The V end was cut by 8 bases, the J end by 6 bases, with 13 bases between. The CDR3 nucleotides read TGTGCCAGCGCCAGGGACTTAGATGAAAAACTGTTTTTT. It yields the protein CASARDLDEKLFF.

CDR3 nucleotides: TGTGCCAGCAGCCCACGATCGGGGTCCTACGAGCAGTACTTC. Translation gives CASSPRSGSYEQYF. The chain uses TRBV5-5 and TRBJ2-7, with D perhaps matching TRBD2 (5 bases). Germline assignment: CDR1 SGHKS and CDR2 YYEKEE (reference sequence). This CDR3 region has 14 residues. With 4 bases removed from V and 1 base from J, the gap between germline ends came to 12 bases. The full variable domain, in which reference TRBV5-5 and TRBJ2-7 provide the parts outside the CDR3, is DAGVTQSPTHLIKTRGQQVTLRCSPISGHKSVSWYQQVLGQGPQFIFQYYEKEERGRGNFPDRFSARQFPNYSSELNVNALLLGDSALYLCASSPRSGSYEQYFGPGTRLTVT.

V gene TRBV6-4 combines with J gene TRBJ2-3, with D unclear. V was pared by 0 bases and J by 0 bases, with 4 bases between. This CDR3 comprises 14 residues. Germline V lookup: CDR1 MRHNA, CDR2 SNTAGT. The CDR3 DNA is TGTGCCAGCAGTGACTCGACTAGCACAGATACGCAGTATTTT. Amino acids: CASSDSTSTDTQYF.

The chain recombines TRBV2 with TRBJ1-1; no firm D call. The CDR3 is 15 residues long. Trimming removed 4 bases at V and 0 bases at J, with 12 bases between. The germline V gene encodes CDR1 SNHLY and CDR2 FYNNEI. The CDR3, as DNA: TGTGCCAGCAGTGGTGGTGAGGGTTTGAACACTGAAGCTTTCTTT. Its translation is CASSGGEGLNTEAFF.